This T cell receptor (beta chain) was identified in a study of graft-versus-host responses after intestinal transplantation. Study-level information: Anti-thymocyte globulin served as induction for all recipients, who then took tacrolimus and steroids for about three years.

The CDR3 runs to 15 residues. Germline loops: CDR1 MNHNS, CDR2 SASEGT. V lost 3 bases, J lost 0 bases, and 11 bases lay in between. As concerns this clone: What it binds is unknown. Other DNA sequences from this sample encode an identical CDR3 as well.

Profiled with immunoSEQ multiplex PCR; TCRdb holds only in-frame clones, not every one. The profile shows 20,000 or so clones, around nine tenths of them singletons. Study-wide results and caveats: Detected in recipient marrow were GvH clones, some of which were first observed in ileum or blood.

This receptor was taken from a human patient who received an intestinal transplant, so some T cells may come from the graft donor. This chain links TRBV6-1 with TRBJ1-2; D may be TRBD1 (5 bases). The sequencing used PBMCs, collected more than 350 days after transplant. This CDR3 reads CASSEGRGANYGYTF. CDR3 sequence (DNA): TGTGCCAGCAGTGAGGGTCGGGGGGCTAACTATGGCTACACCTTC.